This T cell receptor beta chain was captured in a study of T cells after yellow fever vaccination. The overall study: SMART-Seq v4 Ultra Low Input prepared the low-cell-number fractions.

On this clonotype itself: What it binds is not known.

Study results and limitations: On re-exposure, the response was weaker but peaked faster, at day 5 versus 15.

TCRdb used MiXCR to reprocess the 5' RACE reads, holding one entry per CDR3 protein. The table lists hundreds of thousands of distinct CDR3 sequences, approximately 6% of them singletons. The clonotype originates from a man aged 25-45 years who received the YFV17D yellow fever vaccine. Sequenced here: PBMCs, sampled 5 days after the yellow fever booster vaccination.

The CDR3 DNA follows: TGTGCCAGCAAAAACCTAGAGGGGACAGCTAGCACAGATACGCAGTATTTT. This encodes CASKNLEGTASTDTQYF. The genes are TRBV12-3 or TRBV12-4 and TRBJ2-3; TRBD1 matches at 7 bases. The CDR3 consists of 17 residues. The V segment lost 7 bases and the J segment 0 bases; nucleotides outside the gene matches: 13.